This T cell receptor beta chain is from a study of control samples from healthy donors and cancer patients (dated by TCRdb to about 2020). Concerning this clone itself: This receptor's antigen is unknown. The sample holds no much larger clone one base away, and base qualities are not on file.

Library preparation was by the immunoSEQ multiplex PCR assay. The table comes from immuneACCESS by way of TCRdb, which keeps in-frame sequences with V and J called. Part of the clones is missing from these tables; in studies checked, under half for an unresolved V gene and the rest for unknown reasons. For this sample the table gives roughly 100,000 clones, of which 92% were detected only once. 2% to 2.5% of the sample rests with the top ten. Via the germline V gene, CDR1 is SGHTA and CDR2 FQGNSA. Here V drops 5 bases and J drops 6 bases, and the junction holds 15 bases not matched to any gene. Reading from cysteine to phenylalanine, the CDR3 counts 17 amino acids. Of all the DNA, just the CDR3 is kept, 51 bases in frame from base 1.

This sequence originates from a young woman in good health. This chain is built from TRBV7-2 and TRBJ2-7, and 11 junction bases match TRBD2. The sequencing sample was made of blood. This receptor has the CDR3 CASSAHVGGLAVSEQYF. The nucleotide sequence is TGTGCCAGCAGCGCCCACGTGGGGGGACTAGCGGTATCCGAGCAGTACTTC.